This is a list of T cell receptor beta chains from one sample in a study of cytomegalovirus exposure and HLA in healthy donors. TCRdb keeps only in-frame clones here, not all; method: immunoSEQ multiplex PCR. This table has under 200,000 clones, approximately 81% appearing once. Sequencing was carried out using PBMCs. Receptor source: a woman in her late teens or twenties in good health and CMV-seronegative. CDR3s include the opening cysteine and the closing phenylalanine or tryptophan. A D gene is named only where the DNA matches it firmly. Clone size is not always given. Where it is, it says once, few, many or a class for expanded clones.

J,D,V,size,CDR3,DNA
TRBJ2-7,.,TRBV30,.,CACTDKAYEQYF,TGTGCCTGCACAGACAAAGCCTACGAGCAGTACTTC
TRBJ2-7,TRBD2,TRBV4-1,.,CASSQSGGGGIFRSEQYF,TGCGCCAGCAGCCAAAGTGGGGGCGGGGGGATTTTTAGGAGCGAGCAGTACTTC
TRBJ1-2,.,TRBV5-6,.,CASSLWGGRWHGYTF,TGTGCCAGCAGCTTGTGGGGGGGACGGTGGCATGGCTACACCTTC
TRBJ1-1,.,TRBV2,few,CASSEPRGSEAFF,TGTGCCAGCAGTGAACCCAGGGGCTCTGAAGCTTTCTTT
TRBJ2-5,TRBD2,TRBV4-2,few,CASSQGIGLAGVETQYF,TGTGCCAGCAGCCAAGGAATAGGACTAGCGGGAGTTGAGACCCAGTACTTC
TRBJ2-7,.,TRBV16,.,CASSQSESEQYF,TGTGCCAGCAGCCAATCGGAGTCCGAGCAGTACTTC
TRBJ2-6,.,TRBV5-8,.,CASSPQSGLRKIGANVLTF,TGTGCCAGCAGCCCCCAGTCCGGACTGCGGAAGATCGGGGCCAACGTCCTGACTTTC
TRBJ1-4,TRBD1,TRBV18,.,CASGQTGGDEKLFF,TGTGCCAGCGGACAGACAGGGGGCGACGAAAAACTGTTTTTT
TRBJ1-5,.,TRBV5-6,.,CASSRWGHLLGDNQPQHF,TGTGCCAGCAGCCGATGGGGACACCTCCTTGGGGACAATCAGCCCCAGCATTTT
TRBJ2-2,TRBD2,TRBV28,.,CASSLLWAGGPPGELFF,TGTGCCAGCAGTCTCTTGTGGGCGGGAGGGCCCCCCGGGGAGCTGTTTTTT
TRBJ1-1,.,TRBV28,.,CASRLHYSRDTEAFF,TGTGCCAGCAGGCTTCATTATTCGCGGGACACTGAAGCTTTCTTT
TRBJ1-2,TRBD1,TRBV28,.,CASSLTLGTGGYTF,TGTGCCAGCAGTTTAACCCTGGGGACAGGGGGCTACACCTTC
TRBJ2-1,TRBD2,TRBV5-4,few,CASSISGRKRNEQFF,TGTGCCAGCAGCATTAGCGGGAGGAAGAGAAATGAGCAGTTCTTC
TRBJ2-1,TRBD2,TRBV30,.,CAWALAGGPYNEQFF,TGTGCCTGGGCCTTAGCGGGAGGGCCCTACAATGAGCAGTTCTTC
TRBJ2-3,TRBD2,TRBV5-1,.,CASSLRGVEADTQYF,TGCGCCAGCAGCTTGCGGGGGGTGGAGGCAGATACGCAGTATTTT
TRBJ1-5,.,TRBV6-5,.,CASSSQGNQPQHF,TGTGCCAGCAGTTCCCAGGGCAATCAGCCCCAGCATTTT
TRBJ2-3,.,TRBV5-1,.,CASSQGTAPSTDTQYF,TGCGCCAGCAGCCAAGGGACTGCTCCTAGCACAGATACGCAGTATTTT
TRBJ2-7,TRBD2,TRBV28,.,CASRGLAGGYEQYF,TGTGCCAGCAGAGGACTAGCGGGAGGCTACGAGCAGTACTTC
TRBJ1-2,.,TRBV5-1,.,CASSHYDRLNYGYTF,TGCGCCAGCAGCCATTACGACAGGCTGAACTATGGCTACACCTTC
TRBJ1-1,.,TRBV2,.,CASSDLIGDTEAFF,TGTGCCAGCAGTGACCTAATCGGGGACACTGAAGCTTTCTTT